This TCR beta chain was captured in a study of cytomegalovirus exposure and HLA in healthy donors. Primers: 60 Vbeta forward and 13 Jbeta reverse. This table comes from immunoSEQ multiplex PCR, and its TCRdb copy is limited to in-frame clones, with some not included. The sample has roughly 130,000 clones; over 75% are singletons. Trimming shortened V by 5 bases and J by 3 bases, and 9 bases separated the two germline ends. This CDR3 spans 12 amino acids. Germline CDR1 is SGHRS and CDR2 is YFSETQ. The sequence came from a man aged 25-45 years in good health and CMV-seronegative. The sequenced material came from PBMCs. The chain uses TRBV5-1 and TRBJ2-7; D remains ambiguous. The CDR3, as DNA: TGCGCCAGCAGTTCATCAAACTACGAGCAGTACTTC. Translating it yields CASSSSNYEQYF.